The 20 T cell receptor beta chains presented below share a single source sample, sequenced in a study of cytomegalovirus exposure and HLA in healthy donors (dated by TCRdb to about 2017). The library relied on the immunoSEQ multiplex PCR assay. For the multiplex PCR, a mixture combining 60 forward primers for TCR Vbeta segments and 13 reverse primers for TCR Jbeta segments was used. This immuneACCESS table, as held by TCRdb, lists in-frame sequences with V and J called but not all clones. Of the missing ones, under half trace to an unresolved V gene in checked studies; the others have no known cause. Within this sample are roughly 160,000 clones, with around 75% of them counted one time only. Approximately 2.4% of the sample is taken by the ten largest. The sample was PBMCs. All receptors come from a male donor in good health and CMV-seronegative.

V gene TRBV7-8 combines with J gene TRBJ2-5, with 9 bases matching TRBD1. The tail of the sequence fits TRBJ2-7 better, so the J call may be wrong. The length of the CDR3 is 15 residues. Germline V lookup: CDR1 SGHVS, CDR2 FQNEAQ. The CDR3 DNA reads as TGTGCCAGCAGCTTCGGGGGGACAGGGATCCACGAGCAGTACTTC. It specifies CASSFGGTGIHEQYF.

The chain combines TRBV15 with TRBJ2-3, with 10 bases identical to TRBD2. This CDR3 comprises 14 residues. V trimming: 3 bases; J trimming: 11 bases; junction bases outside the gene matches: 8. Germline CDR1 reads LNHNV; CDR2 reads YYDKDF (reference sequence). The chain's CDR3 is CATSRQASGGGQYF. CDR3 sequence (DNA): TGTGCCACCAGCAGGCAGGCTAGCGGGGGAGGGCAGTATTTT.

The chain joins TRBV6-6 to TRBJ2-5, with a tentative D call TRBD1 (6 bases). The CDR3 sequence is 14 residues long. CDR1 MNHNY and CDR2 SVGAGI come from the germline V gene (reference sequence). V lost 0 bases and J lost 5, with 10 bases in between. The CDR3 DNA follows: TGTGCCAGCAGTTACTCGGGGGCCTGGGAGACCCAGTACTTC. As protein: CASSYSGAWETQYF.

The chain employs TRBV5-1 and TRBJ1-4; tentative D call: TRBD1 (6 bases). Germline lookup yields CDR1 SGHRS and CDR2 YFSETQ. Trimming removed 4 bases at V and 8 bases at J, with 15 bases between. The CDR3 sequence is 14 residues long. The CDR3 region is CASSRTGLREKLFF. DNA of the CDR3: TGCGCCAGCAGCCGTACAGGGCTGAGAGAAAAACTGTTTTTT.

The J gene is TRBJ1-1, the V gene TRBV18; D might be TRBD1 (6 bases). With 9 bases removed from V and 4 bases from J, the gap between germline ends came to 12 bases. The V gene's germline CDR1 is KGHSH and CDR2 LQKENI. CDR3 length equals 12 residues. The DNA of the CDR3 is TGTGCCAGTTCAGGGGCTCGCACTGAAGCTTTCTTT. Translating gives CASSGARTEAFF.

The V call is TRBV9, the J call TRBJ1-1, with 7 bases matching TRBD1. Trimming removed 3 bases from V and 1 base from J; junction bases left unmatched: 3. This CDR3 spans 14 amino acids. Germline loops: CDR1 SGDLS, CDR2 YYNGEE. The CDR3 protein is CASSARTGNTEAFF. The CDR3 DNA is TGTGCCAGCAGCGCCCGGACAGGGAACACTGAAGCTTTCTTT.

The V gene is TRBV5-4, the J gene TRBJ2-5; perhaps TRBD2 as D (5 bases). The CDR3 sequence is 13 residues long. Trimming pared 1 base from V and 5 bases from J, leaving 9 bases between. CDR1 is SGHNT, CDR2 YYREEE, per germline (reference sequence). In DNA form, the CDR3 reads TGTGCCAGCAGCTTGTCCAGAGGGGAGACCCAGTACTTC. It translates to CASSLSRGETQYF.

Concerning this clone itself: The junction and the germline gene differ at one end; a read error may be behind it. CDR3 coding DNA: TGTGCCATCAGTACCAACAGTGGGCGCTACGAGCAGTACTTC. Its translation is CAISTNSGRYEQYF. The genes are TRBV6-1 and TRBJ2-7; D gene uncertain. The CDR3 runs 14 residues. In germline, CDR1 is MNHNS, CDR2 SASEGT.

The V gene is TRBV9, the J gene TRBJ2-7, with 8 bases matching TRBD2. CDR1 and CDR2 (germline): SGDLS, YYNGEE. V lost 3 bases and J lost 5; bases outside the gene matches: 10. The CDR3 contains 15 residues. DNA of the CDR3: TGTGCCAGCAGCGCCGGGAGGGGAAATTTCCACGAGCAGTACTTC. Translated, it gives CASSAGRGNFHEQYF.

The rearrangement links TRBV6-5 to TRBJ1-1, with TRBD1 as a possible D gene (5 bases). This CDR3 region has 14 residues. The germline V and J ends were trimmed by 8 bases and 0 bases, with 13 bases remaining between them. Germline loops: CDR1 MNHEY, CDR2 SVGAGI. Here the CDR3 reads CASADIGVNTEAFF. CDR3 in DNA: TGTGCCAGCGCAGACATAGGGGTGAACACTGAAGCTTTCTTT.

V usage is TRBV7-6 and J usage is TRBJ1-4; a weak D match, TRBD1 (6 bases). The CDR3 consists of 14 residues. The V gene lost 1 base and the J gene lost 8 bases, with 11 bases spanning the gap. Germline-derived CDR1 and CDR2 are SGHVS and FNYEAQ. The CDR3 DNA is TGTGCCAGCAGCTTAGGGCGGGGGACAGAAAAACTGTTTTTT. This translates into CASSLGRGTEKLFF.

The rearrangement uses TRBV6-1 and TRBJ2-7; TRBD1 agrees at 7 bases. Trimming took 5 bases from V and 6 from J; bases not matched to a gene: 7. This CDR3 has 13 amino acids. The germline CDR1 and CDR2 sequences are MNHNS and SASEGT. The CDR3 region is CASSSTGDGEQYF. DNA for the CDR3: TGTGCCAGCAGTTCAACAGGGGACGGCGAGCAGTACTTC.

The chain has TRBV2 and TRBJ1-1; D is undetermined. The V and J ends lost 6 bases and 7 bases respectively, with 15 bases between them. This CDR3 comprises 13 residues. The germline V gene encodes CDR1 SNHLY and CDR2 FYNNEI. The CDR3 reads CASRLNRGDEAFF. In DNA, the CDR3 is TGTGCCAGCAGGTTAAACCGGGGAGATGAAGCTTTCTTT.

The rearrangement uses TRBV10-3 and TRBJ1-1; 10 positions agree with TRBD1. V lost 10 bases to trimming and J lost 5 bases; unmatched junction nucleotides: 7. There are 13 residues in the CDR3. CDR1 and CDR2 (germline): ENHRY, SYGVKD. CDR3 sequence: CATDRGTHTEAFF. CDR3 coding DNA: TGTGCCACGGACAGGGGGACGCATACTGAAGCTTTCTTT.

This chain's CDR3 is CASSPLGGGSSYEQYF. The CDR3 DNA reads TGTGCCAGCAGTCCCTTGGGGGGTGGGAGTAGCTACGAGCAGTACTTC. The chain uses TRBV27 and TRBJ2-7; perhaps TRBD2 as D (6 bases). V shed 5 bases and J shed 3 bases, with 20 bases lying between them. Per germline, CDR1 MNHEY and CDR2 SMNVEV (reference sequence). The CDR3 sequence is 16 residues long.

This clone showed up just a few times. The chain employs TRBV6-6 and TRBJ1-1; 7 bases fit TRBD1. The J segment lost 6 bases and the V segment lost 0 bases, leaving 1 base of the junction unmatched. The V gene's germline CDR1 is MNHNY and CDR2 SVGAGI (reference sequence). The CDR3 has 13 residues. The CDR3 nucleotides read TGTGCCAGCAGTTACTCGAGGGGGCCTGAAGCTTTCTTT. Translation gives CASSYSRGPEAFF.

This chain uses TRBV5-6 with TRBJ2-1, with a weak D call TRBD2 (6 bases). This CDR3 spans 15 amino acids. The V gene lost 2 bases and the J gene lost 2 bases, with 11 bases spanning the gap. The germline V gene has CDR1 SGHDT and CDR2 YYEEEE. The CDR3 is CASSFDAGPYNEQFF. CDR3 DNA sequence: TGTGCCAGCAGCTTTGACGCGGGGCCCTACAATGAGCAGTTCTTC.

The chain uses TRBV30 and TRBJ2-5, with D possibly matching TRBD1 (6 bases). This CDR3 region has 14 residues. V was shortened by 2 bases and J by 2 bases, with 12 bases between the two germline ends. Germline values: CDR1 GTSNPN, CDR2 SVGIG (reference sequence). The CDR3 coding sequence is TGTGCCTGGAGTCTATCAGGGGCTCAAGAGACCCAGTACTTC. Translation gives CAWSLSGAQETQYF.

The chain is built from TRBV7-6 and TRBJ1-4; D ambiguous. The CDR3 has 13 amino acids. Germline values: CDR1 SGHVS, CDR2 FNYEAQ. V dropped 3 bases and J dropped 7 bases, with 9 bases sitting between them. CDR3 sequence (DNA): TGTGCCAGCAGCTTCGGGGATATTGAAAAACTGTTTTTT. This translates into CASSFGDIEKLFF.

The J gene is TRBJ1-2, the V gene TRBV19; weak D call: TRBD1 (6 bases). V lost 4 bases and J 7 bases, leaving 19 bases between the germline ends. Germline lookup yields CDR1 LNHDA and CDR2 SQIVND (reference sequence). The CDR3 contains 15 residues. The CDR3 coding sequence is TGTGCCAGTAGTACTGAAGGGGGTCCCCCCACTGGCTACACCTTC. Its protein is CASSTEGGPPTGYTF.